This TCR beta chain was identified in a study of control samples from healthy donors and cancer patients. Germline CDR1 is SGHRS and CDR2 is YFSETQ. The V gene lost 1 base and the J gene lost 3 bases, with 5 bases spanning the gap. The CDR3 totals 12 residues. Assay used: immunoSEQ multiplex PCR; TCRdb lists only in-frame clones, some missing. The repertoire includes roughly 130,000 clones, about 95% of them detected once, and 3.6% sits in the top ten. The sequencing sample was made of blood. The V and J genes are TRBV5-1 and TRBJ2-7; D gene unclear. This TCR was sampled from a young man in good health. The CDR3 sequence: CASSLTGYEQYF. DNA for the CDR3: TGCGCCAGCAGCTTGACTGGCTACGAGCAGTACTTC.